One and the same sample provided the 16 T cell receptor beta chains below, sequenced in a study of control samples from healthy donors and cancer patients. Profiling relied on immunoSEQ multiplex PCR, and the TCRdb table lists in-frame clones only, not all of them. The sample shows 90,000 to 150,000 clones, around 88% of them seen only once. The sequencing sample was made of blood. These receptors all stem from a middle-aged man in good health.

The rearrangement joins TRBV19 to TRBJ2-3; possible D gene TRBD1, 5 bases. CDR1 and CDR2 (germline): LNHDA, SQIVND (reference sequence). The CDR3 runs 18 residues. V gave up 7 bases and J gave up 0 bases, with 23 bases separating them. The CDR3 DNA reads as TGTGCCAGTAACGATCAGGGTTTGGGGCAATCTAGCACAGATACGCAGTATTTT. Its translation is CASNDQGLGQSSTDTQYF.

The rearrangement joins TRBV6-6 to TRBJ1-1, with 7 nucleotides matching TRBD1. The CDR3 has 13 amino acids. CDR1 and CDR2 from the germline V gene are MNHNY and SVGAGI (reference sequence). V was clipped by 7 bases and J by 8 bases; unmatched bases: 10. The CDR3 bases are TGTGCCAGCACTAACTCCGGGACAGAGGAAGCTTTCTTT. It is translated as CASTNSGTEEAFF.

The chain links TRBV6-5 to TRBJ2-3; tentatively, D is TRBD2 (7 bases). The CDR3 has 15 amino acids. V was cut by 4 bases and J by 2 bases, with 13 bases left in between. Germline V CDR1 and CDR2: MNHEY, SVGAGI. CDR3 in DNA: TGTGCCAGCAGTTTTCGGGGGGCCCCCACAGATACGCAGTATTTT. It yields the protein CASSFRGAPTDTQYF.

This rearrangement joins TRBV10-2 to TRBJ2-6; D unclear. The CDR3 runs 14 residues. The germline V and J ends were trimmed by 3 bases and 1 base, with 4 bases remaining between them. Germline CDR1 WSHSY, CDR2 SAAADI. The CDR3 spells CASSERSGANVLTF. CDR3 coding DNA: TGCGCCAGCAGTGAAAGATCTGGGGCCAACGTCCTGACTTTC.

The chain has TRBV27 and TRBJ2-1, with D possibly TRBD1 on 6 matching bases. The CDR3 spans 13 residues. Germline CDR1 is MNHEY and CDR2 is SMNVEV (reference sequence). Trimming left V 5 bases short and J 9 bases short, with 14 bases between. CDR3 bases: TGTGCCAGCAGTATTACAGGGTATCGTGAGCAGTTCTTC. It encodes CASSITGYREQFF.

This clone was seen once. The chain uses TRBV5-1 and TRBJ2-6; 8 bases align to TRBD1. Per the germline V gene, CDR1 is SGHRS and CDR2 is YFSETQ. The V gene end was trimmed by 1 base and the J gene end by 0 bases; junction bases not matched to a gene: 6. This CDR3 contains 18 residues. The CDR3 protein is CASSLFQGASSGANVLTF. In DNA, the CDR3 is TGCGCCAGCAGCTTGTTTCAGGGGGCAAGCTCTGGGGCCAACGTCCTGACTTTC.

This clone was counted only a few times. The rearrangement links TRBV24-1 to TRBJ2-3; possibly TRBD2 for D (7 bases). The V end was cut by 5 bases, the J end by 4 bases, with 15 bases between. Germline-derived CDR1 and CDR2 are KGHDR and SFDVKD. This CDR3 has 15 amino acids. CDR3 sequence: CATSAGGAGSDTQYF. The CDR3, as DNA: TGTGCCACCAGTGCTGGGGGGGCCGGGTCAGATACGCAGTATTTT.

In nucleotides, the CDR3 is TGTGCCATCAGCCCGACAGGGTTGGACTACGAGCAGTACTTC. It codes for CAISPTGLDYEQYF. This rearrangement joins TRBV10-3 to TRBJ2-7; 7 nucleotides agree with TRBD1. The germline V gene encodes CDR1 ENHRY and CDR2 SYGVKD. The CDR3 loop spans 14 amino acids. Losses at the gene ends were 6 bases for V and 3 bases for J; bases not matched to a gene: 8.

This chain connects TRBV3-1 (or the pseudogene TRBV3-2) to TRBJ1-3; 10 positions agree with TRBD1. From germline, CDR1 is LGHDT and CDR2 YNNKEL (reference sequence). Trimming removed 0 bases from V and 3 bases from J; junction bases left unmatched: 5. This CDR3 spans 17 amino acids. The CDR3 nucleotides are TGTGCCAGCAGCCAAGATCGGACAGGGGGTCTTGGAAACACCATATATTTT. Its translation: CASSQDRTGGLGNTIYF.

The chain links TRBV25-1 to TRBJ1-2; D is possibly TRBD1 (5 bases). The germline V gene has CDR1 MGHDK and CDR2 SYGVNS. The CDR3 loop spans 13 amino acids. V was shortened by 5 bases and J by 1 base, with 8 bases between the two germline ends. CDR3 in DNA: TGTGCCAGCAGTTGGGGGGATAACTATGGCTACACCTTC. This codes for CASSWGDNYGYTF.

The chain joins TRBV6-6 to TRBJ2-3; possible D gene TRBD1, 6 bases. V lost 2 bases to trimming and J lost 6 bases, with 15 bases between them. Germline loops: CDR1 MNHNY, CDR2 SVGAGI (reference sequence). CDR3 size: 15 residues. Here the CDR3 DNA reads TGTGCCAGCAGTTACGGGACACTCATGACGGATACGCAGTATTTT. Translation: CASSYGTLMTDTQYF.

CDR3 bases: TGTGCCATCAGTGAGTCCTGGGGGGGATTCTCAACAGATACGCAGTATTTT. Translation gives CAISESWGGFSTDTQYF. The gene calls are TRBV10-3 and TRBJ2-3; TRBD2 matches at 7 bases. Germline-derived CDR1 and CDR2 are ENHRY and SYGVKD. This CDR3 region has 17 residues. With 0 bases clipped from V and 3 bases from J, the junction kept 9 bases outside the gene matches.

CDR3 sequence: CASSSGHSNTEAFF. CDR3 DNA: TGTGCCAGCAGCTCGGGACACTCGAACACTGAAGCTTTCTTT. The chain carries TRBV7-2 and TRBJ1-1; tentative D call: TRBD1 (6 bases). The CDR3 extends over 14 amino acids. V lost 4 bases to trimming and J lost 1 base, with 10 bases between them. Germline assignment: CDR1 SGHTA and CDR2 FQGNSA.

The chain recombines TRBV7-2 with TRBJ1-6; D ambiguous. The CDR3 covers 15 residues. CDR1 SGHTA and CDR2 FQGNSA come from the germline V gene. Trimming took 6 bases from V and 8 from J, leaving 17 bases between them. CDR3 loop: CASSLHQARDSPLHF. Here the CDR3 DNA reads TGTGCCAGCAGTTTACACCAGGCCCGGGATTCACCCCTCCACTTT.

DNA of the CDR3: TGTGCCAGCAGTACCCAGGGGAAGAACACTGAAGCTTTCTTT. Translated: CASSTQGKNTEAFF. The rearrangement uses TRBV2 and TRBJ1-1; a possible D gene is TRBD1 (6 bases). CDR1 is SNHLY and CDR2 is FYNNEI in the germline V gene. V dropped 5 bases and J dropped 1 base, with 11 bases sitting between them. CDR3 length equals 14 residues.

The chain links TRBV6-5 to TRBJ1-2; the match to TRBD1 covers 12 bases. This CDR3 has 16 amino acids. CDR1 and CDR2 (germline): MNHEY, SVGAGI. Unmatched junction bases numbered 3, after V lost 2 bases and J lost 2 bases. For the CDR3, the DNA is TGTGCCAGCAGTTACGGGACAGGGGGCTTCAACTATGGCTACACCTTC. This sequence encodes CASSYGTGGFNYGYTF.